This T cell receptor beta chain was recorded in a study of cytomegalovirus exposure and HLA in healthy donors. Study-level points and caveats: Most subjects had HLA-A and HLA-B alleles reportedly predicted accurately by TCR beta sequences.

CDR3 length equals 17 residues. CDR1 and CDR2 from the germline V gene are MDHEN and SYDVKM. Losses at the gene ends were 6 bases for V and 6 bases for J; bases not matched to a gene: 17. This clone was found a few times. Antigen specificity is unknown. The PCR made use of 60 Vbeta and 13 Jbeta primers. Here immunoSEQ multiplex PCR was the method, and the copy in TCRdb shows in-frame clones only, minus some. The table records over 130,000 clones, 70% to 85% of them present only once. Input material: PBMCs. This clonotype originated in a man aged 35 to 55 in good health and CMV-seronegative. This sequence joins TRBV28 and TRBJ2-1, with 7 nucleotides matching TRBD1. CDR3 in DNA: TGTGCCAGCAGCTCGGGTTTCCCGGGACAGAAGGGCAATGAGCAGTTCTTC. It yields the protein CASSSGFPGQKGNEQFF.